This T cell receptor beta chain stems from a study of blood T cells in healthy people across ages. Next came a second PCR, run for about 7 to 12 cycles, which used a sample-barcoded 5' primer along with a J-beta primer mix. Each CDR3 protein is one row after TCRdb ran MiXCR on the 5' RACE reads. The sample shows about 1,400,000 distinct CDR3 sequences, approximately 60% of them seen only once. The germline V gene has CDR1 SGHRS and CDR2 YFSETQ. The CDR3 is made up of 14 amino acids. V was shortened by 7 bases and J by 0 bases, with 13 bases between the two germline ends. This clonotype was found a few times.

The clonotype originates from a man aged 18 to 35 in good health. The sequenced sample consisted of blood. The chain carries TRBV5-1 and TRBJ2-5, with D unclear. CDR3 residues: CASQIRPNQETQYF. DNA of the CDR3: TGCGCCAGCCAAATCAGACCCAACCAAGAGACCCAGTACTTC.